This entry is about one T cell receptor (beta chain). What antigen it recognizes has not been identified. Per-base qualities were not stored, and no clone one base away is much larger. The germline V gene encodes CDR1 SQVTM and CDR2 ANQGSEA. The CDR3 holds 13 amino acids from the cysteine to the phenylalanine. CDR3 DNA only is kept here, 39 bases in frame from base 1. Deletion took 0 bases off V and 2 bases off J, with a span of 8 bases between the germline ends. Library preparation was by the immunoSEQ multiplex PCR assay. As stored in TCRdb, this immuneACCESS dataset retains in-frame rearrangements with V and J assigned. A fraction of the clones does not appear; measured against another copy, unresolved V genes explain less than half of the discrepancy, and the remainder lacks a known reason. The sample yields approximately 60,000 clones; around 92% were counted once. In total, the top ten clones hold roughly 2.2% of the sample.

This entry is derived from a study of T cell changes during pregnancy in multiple sclerosis (dated by TCRdb to about 2019). Describing the broader study: The study looked at changes in the T cell repertoire across pregnancy in women with multiple sclerosis.

This chain joins TRBV29-1 to TRBJ2-7; a confident D gene designation cannot be given. Material: peripheral blood, obtained in the first trimester of pregnancy. The receptor was derived from a female donor with multiple sclerosis, enrolled in a pregnancy study. The nucleotide sequence is given as TGCAGCGTTGAAGAATCGGTGCCCTACGAGCAGTACTTC. The translation is CSVEESVPYEQYF.